This T cell receptor beta chain was sequenced in a study of shared clonotypes between healthy human individuals. Clones were sequenced by immunoSEQ multiplex PCR, and TCRdb holds only the in-frame ones, with some missing. The table has about 2,100,000 clones, around 93% seen once; the top ten hold roughly 1.8%. Naive CD8 isolation took CD45RO-negative cells positively selected for CCR7 and excluded terminally differentiated effector memory CD45RA+ cells. Germline V gives CDR1 MDHEN, CDR2 SYDVKM. V lost 6 bases to trimming and J lost 2 bases, with 28 bases between them. The CDR3 has 19 residues. The specimen was naive CD8+ T cells from PBMCs. J is TRBJ2-5 and V is TRBV28; D unclear. This receptor was taken from a man aged 18 to 29 in good health. Some clones in this sample may be carry-over from other donors' samples. CDR3 sequence: CASRGPPARWLTSQETQYF. In DNA, the CDR3 is TGTGCCAGCAGGGGCCCGCCCGCCCGTTGGCTCACGTCTCAAGAGACCCAGTACTTC.